This TCR beta chain was sequenced during a study of CD8 T cells in Susac syndrome. Reverse transcription of roughly 0.5 to 1 ug RNA was performed with random hexamers. The immunoSEQ assay covered 54 Vbeta and 13 Jbeta segments for CDR3. TCRdb passed the immunoSEQ multiplex PCR reads through MiXCR, listing each CDR3 protein once. The table lists under 200,000 distinct CDR3 sequences, roughly 94% of them singletons. Germline V lookup: CDR1 SGHVS, CDR2 FQNEAQ. This CDR3 region has 14 residues. The V and J ends lost 0 bases and 14 bases respectively, with 16 bases between them. In regard to this clonotype: Its antigen is still unknown.

Findings and caveats of the study: The study recognized that the number of individuals in its TCR sequencing and HLA analysis was relatively small.

CD8+ and CD4+ T cells from blood underwent TCR beta sequencing, which was carried out in a high-throughput format. The CD8+ and CD4+ T cells were negatively isolated, with the TEMRA cells enriched by FACS. The material sequenced was CD4+ T cells from PBMCs. The sequence was collected from a human donor in good health. The rearrangement uses TRBV7-8 and TRBJ1-4, with unresolved D. The CDR3 sequence: CASSLAGSQHLLFF. In DNA, the CDR3 is TGTGCCAGCAGCTTAGCGGGCAGCCAACATCTGCTGTTTTTT.